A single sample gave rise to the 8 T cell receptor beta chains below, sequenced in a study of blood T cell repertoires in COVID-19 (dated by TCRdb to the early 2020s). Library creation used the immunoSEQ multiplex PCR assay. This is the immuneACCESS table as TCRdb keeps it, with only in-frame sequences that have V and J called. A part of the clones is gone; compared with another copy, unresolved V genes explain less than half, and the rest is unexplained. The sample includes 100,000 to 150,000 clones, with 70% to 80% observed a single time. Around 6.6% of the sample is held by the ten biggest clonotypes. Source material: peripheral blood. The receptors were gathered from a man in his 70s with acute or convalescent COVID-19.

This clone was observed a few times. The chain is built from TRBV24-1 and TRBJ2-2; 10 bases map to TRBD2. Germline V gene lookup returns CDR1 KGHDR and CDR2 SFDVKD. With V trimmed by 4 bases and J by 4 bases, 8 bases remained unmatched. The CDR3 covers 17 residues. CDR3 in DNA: TGTGCCACCAGTGACCCGTTAGCGGGAGGCGGCACCGGGGAGCTGTTTTTT. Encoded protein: CATSDPLAGGGTGELFF.

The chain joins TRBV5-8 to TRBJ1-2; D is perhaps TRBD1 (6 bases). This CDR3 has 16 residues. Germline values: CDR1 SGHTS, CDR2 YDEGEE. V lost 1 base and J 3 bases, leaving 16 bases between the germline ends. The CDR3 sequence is CASSLSAGAVYYGYTF. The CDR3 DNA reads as TGTGCCAGCAGCTTGTCGGCAGGGGCTGTCTACTATGGCTACACCTTC.

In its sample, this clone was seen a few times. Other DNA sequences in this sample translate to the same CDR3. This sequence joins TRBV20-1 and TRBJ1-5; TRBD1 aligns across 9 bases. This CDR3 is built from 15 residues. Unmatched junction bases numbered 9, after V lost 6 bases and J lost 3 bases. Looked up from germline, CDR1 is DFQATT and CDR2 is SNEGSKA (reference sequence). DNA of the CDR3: TGCAGTGCAAGTCCCGGGACAGGGTTCAATCAGCCCCAGCATTTT. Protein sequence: CSASPGTGFNQPQHF.

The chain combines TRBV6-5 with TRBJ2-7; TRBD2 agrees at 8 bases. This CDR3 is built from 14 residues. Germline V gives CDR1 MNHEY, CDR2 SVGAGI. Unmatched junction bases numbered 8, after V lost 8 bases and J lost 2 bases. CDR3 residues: CASSSGGGTYEQYF. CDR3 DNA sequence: TGTGCCAGCTCCTCGGGGGGGGGAACCTACGAGCAGTACTTC.

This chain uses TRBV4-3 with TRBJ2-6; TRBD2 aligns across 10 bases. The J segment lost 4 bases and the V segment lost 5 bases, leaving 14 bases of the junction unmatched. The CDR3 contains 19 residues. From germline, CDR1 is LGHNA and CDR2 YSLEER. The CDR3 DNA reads TGCGCCAGCAGCGCGAGTGGGCTAGCGGGGGTGGCAGGGGCCAACGTCCTGACTTTC. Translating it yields CASSASGLAGVAGANVLTF.

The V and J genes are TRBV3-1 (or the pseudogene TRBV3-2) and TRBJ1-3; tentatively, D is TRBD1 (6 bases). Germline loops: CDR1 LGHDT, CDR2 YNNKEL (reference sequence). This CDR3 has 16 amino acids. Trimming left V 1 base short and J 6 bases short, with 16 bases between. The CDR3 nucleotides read TGTGCCAGCAGCCAAGCCTATGGACAGACGTTAAACACCATATATTTT. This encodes CASSQAYGQTLNTIYF.

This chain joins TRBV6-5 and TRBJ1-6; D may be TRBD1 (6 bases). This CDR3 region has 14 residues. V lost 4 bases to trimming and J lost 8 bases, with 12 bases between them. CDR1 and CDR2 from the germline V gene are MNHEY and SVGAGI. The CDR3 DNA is TGTGCCAGCAGTTCCGGGACAAAGGATTCACCCCTCCACTTT. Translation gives CASSSGTKDSPLHF.

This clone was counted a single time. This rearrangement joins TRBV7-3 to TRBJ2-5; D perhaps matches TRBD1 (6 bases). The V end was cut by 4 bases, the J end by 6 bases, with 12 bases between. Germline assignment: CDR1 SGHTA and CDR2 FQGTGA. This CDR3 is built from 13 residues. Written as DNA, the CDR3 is TGTGCCAGCAGCTCACAGGGTACACAGACCCAGTACTTC. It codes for CASSSQGTQTQYF.